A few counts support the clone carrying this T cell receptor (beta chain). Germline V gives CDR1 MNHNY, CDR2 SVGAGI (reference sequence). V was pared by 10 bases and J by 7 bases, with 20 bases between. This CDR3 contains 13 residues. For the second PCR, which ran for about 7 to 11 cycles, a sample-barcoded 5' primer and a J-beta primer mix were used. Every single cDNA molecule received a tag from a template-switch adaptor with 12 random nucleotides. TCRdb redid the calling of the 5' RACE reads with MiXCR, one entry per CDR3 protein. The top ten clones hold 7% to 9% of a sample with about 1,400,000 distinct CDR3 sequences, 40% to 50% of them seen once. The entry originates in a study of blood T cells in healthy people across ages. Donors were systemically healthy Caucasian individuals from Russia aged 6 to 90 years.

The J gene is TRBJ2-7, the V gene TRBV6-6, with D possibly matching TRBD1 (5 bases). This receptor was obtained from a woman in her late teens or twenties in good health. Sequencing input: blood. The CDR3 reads CANQIRVSCEQYF. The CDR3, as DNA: TGTGCCAACCAAATCAGGGTTTCGTGTGAGCAGTACTTC.